The 23 T cell receptor beta chains below were found in one sample sequenced in a study of beta chain features in type 1 diabetes. Expressed TCRB transcripts were sequenced because the isolated RNA had all been reverse transcribed beforehand. The method was immunoSEQ multiplex PCR; TCRdb's version includes in-frame clones alone and lacks a portion of them. The data hold around 340,000 clones, with around 8% observed a single time. The sequenced sample was central memory CD4+ T cells from blood. Receptor source: a young woman in good health.

This clone showed up just a few times. The chain recombines TRBV5-1 with TRBJ1-2; D call uncertain. Germline-derived CDR1 and CDR2 are SGHRS and YFSETQ. Trimming took off 3 bases at V and 8 bases at J, with 17 bases between the two ends. The CDR3 contains 14 residues. CDR3 coding DNA: TGCGCCAGCAGCTCGGACGGTGGTTTTGGGGGCTACACCTTC. This encodes CASSSDGGFGGYTF.

This clone was seen many times. The CDR3 nucleotides read TGCGCCAGCAGCTTGGGCGGGAAAGGCAATGAGCAGTTCTTC. It encodes CASSLGGKGNEQFF. This chain joins TRBV5-1 and TRBJ2-1, with D possibly being TRBD2 (6 bases). CDR1 SGHRS and CDR2 YFSETQ come from the germline V gene. The CDR3 totals 14 residues. Deletions cut 0 bases from V and 6 bases from J, with 10 bases between. Based on the CDR3 plus reference TRBV5-1 and TRBJ2-1, the full variable domain is KAGVTQTPRYLIKTRGQQVTLSCSPISGHRSVSWYQQTPGQGLQFLFEYFSETQRNKGNFPGRFSGRQFSNSRSEMNVSTLELGDSALYLCASSLGGKGNEQFFGPGTRLTVL.

This chain joins TRBV6-5 and TRBJ2-3; 7 bases fit TRBD2. There are 15 residues in the CDR3. J lost 5 bases, V lost 7 bases, and 12 bases had no gene match. Germline V lookup: CDR1 MNHEY, CDR2 SVGAGI. Here the CDR3 reads CASKFMAGEVDTQYF. As DNA, the CDR3 is TGTGCCAGCAAGTTTATGGCGGGAGAAGTAGATACGCAGTATTTT.

Only a few counts were recorded for this clone. J is TRBJ2-5 and V is TRBV5-1, with 8 bases fitting TRBD1. Germline values: CDR1 SGHRS, CDR2 YFSETQ. With 4 bases clipped from V and 5 bases from J, the junction kept 13 bases outside the gene matches. The CDR3 loop spans 16 amino acids. The DNA for the CDR3 is TGCGCCAGCAGCCTCGGCCGGGACAGGTCAATGGAGACCCAGTACTTC. It translates to CASSLGRDRSMETQYF.

The genes are TRBV7-2 and TRBJ2-7; no clear D. CDR3 length: 13 amino acids. Germline assignment: CDR1 SGHTA and CDR2 FQGNSA. V was shortened by 5 bases and J by 4 bases, with 12 bases between the two germline ends. In nucleotides, the CDR3 is TGTGCCAGCAGCCACGGTAGAGGATACGAGCAGTACTTC. This translates into CASSHGRGYEQYF.

The CDR3 DNA is TGTGCCAGCAGCGACAACTATGGCTACACCTTC. As protein: CASSDNYGYTF. The chain carries TRBV7-9 and TRBJ1-2; D uncertain. The V gene lost 5 bases and the J gene lost 2 bases, with 3 bases spanning the gap. The CDR3 length is 11 residues. CDR1 and CDR2 (germline): SEHNR, FQNEAQ (reference sequence). Full variable domain (outside the CDR3, taken from reference TRBV7-9 and TRBJ1-2): DTGVSQNPRHKITKRGQNVTFRCDPISEHNRLYWYRQTLGQGPEFLTYFQNEAQLEKSRLLSDRFSAERPKGSFSTLEIQRTEQGDSAMYLCASSDNYGYTFGSGTRLTVV.

The V and J genes are TRBV7-6 and TRBJ2-3; no reliable D call. This CDR3 contains 13 residues. With 0 bases removed from V and 1 base from J, the gap between germline ends came to 2 bases. Germline V gives CDR1 SGHVS, CDR2 FNYEAQ. The CDR3 reads CASSLARTDTQYF. The CDR3 bases are TGTGCCAGCAGCTTAGCCCGCACAGATACGCAGTATTTT.

The chain has TRBV7-9 and TRBJ2-3; D remains ambiguous. Germline V gives CDR1 SEHNR, CDR2 FQNEAQ (reference sequence). The CDR3 is made up of 13 amino acids. The germline V and J ends were trimmed by 3 bases and 5 bases, with 9 bases remaining between them. CDR3 coding DNA: TGTGCCAGCAGCTTGGAGTCAAAAGATACGCAGTATTTT. Translated: CASSLESKDTQYF.

Details on this clone: The junction and the germline gene differ at one end; a read error may be behind it. In the same sample, other DNA sequences code for this CDR3. The CDR3 spells CASSEDYNEQFF. The CDR3 DNA reads as TGTGCCAGCAGCGAAGACTACAATGAGCAGTTCTTC. The chain joins TRBV2 to TRBJ2-1; no clear D gene. Germline CDR1 and CDR2: SNHLY and FYNNEI. CDR3 length: 12 residues.

The chain links TRBV2 to TRBJ2-7, with 13 bases that match TRBD2. This CDR3 has 15 amino acids. Trimming took 5 bases from V and 4 from J; bases not matched to a gene: 5. Germline assignment: CDR1 SNHLY and CDR2 FYNNEI. This chain's CDR3 is CASSQLLAGGYEQYF. The CDR3 DNA reads TGTGCCAGCAGTCAACTACTAGCGGGAGGGTACGAGCAGTACTTC.

This clone was found many times. The chain carries TRBV5-1 and TRBJ2-7; D is perhaps TRBD1 (6 bases). Looked up from germline, CDR1 is SGHRS and CDR2 is YFSETQ. V was cut by 0 bases and J by 2 bases, with 12 bases left in between. The CDR3 is 15 amino acids. CDR3 region: CASSLDGTPAYEQYF. As DNA, the CDR3 is TGCGCCAGCAGCTTGGATGGGACACCCGCCTACGAGCAGTACTTC.

This clone was found a few times. The chain links TRBV27 to TRBJ2-1, with D uncertain. Germline lookup yields CDR1 MNHEY and CDR2 SMNVEV (reference sequence). The CDR3 has 13 residues. Trimming stripped 6 bases from V and 5 bases from J, with 11 bases between. The CDR3 DNA reads as TGTGCCAGCAGAAAACATGAGCACAATGAGCAGTTCTTC. Translating gives CASRKHEHNEQFF.

This chain connects TRBV4-2 to TRBJ2-3, with D tentatively TRBD2 (6 bases). V lost 1 base to trimming and J lost 5 bases, with 10 bases between them. This CDR3 is 14 amino acids long. Germline V gene sequence: CDR1 LGHNA, CDR2 YNFKEQ. CDR3 region: CASSQGLVEDTQYF. DNA for the CDR3: TGTGCCAGCAGCCAAGGACTAGTAGAAGATACGCAGTATTTT.

This clone came up a few times. CDR3 in amino acids: CASSQDRGLGSYNEQFF. As DNA, the CDR3 is TGCGCCAGCAGCCAAGATCGAGGACTAGGGAGCTACAATGAGCAGTTCTTC. The chain carries TRBV4-3 and TRBJ2-1; 7 bases fit TRBD2. The CDR3 is 17 residues long. V gave up 0 bases and J gave up 3 bases; unmatched junction bases: 8. Germline CDR1 reads LGHNA; CDR2 reads YSLEER.

This clone came up a few times. The J gene is TRBJ2-6, the V gene TRBV5-4; D may be TRBD1 (6 bases). This CDR3 comprises 16 residues. The germline gives CDR1 SGHNT, CDR2 YYREEE (reference sequence). Deletions cut 2 bases from V and 8 bases from J, with 17 bases between. In DNA, the CDR3 is TGTGCCAGCAGCTTACAGGGACGGTTGGGGACCAACGTCCTGACTTTC. Translation gives CASSLQGRLGTNVLTF.

The chain has TRBV9 and TRBJ2-1, with TRBD2 as a possible D gene (5 bases). The CDR3 spans 15 residues. Trimming took off 2 bases at V and 0 bases at J, with 9 bases between the two ends. The germline CDR1 and CDR2 sequences are SGDLS and YYNGEE. The CDR3 is CASSVGSSSYNEQFF. The CDR3 DNA sequence: TGTGCCAGCAGCGTGGGGAGTAGCTCCTACAATGAGCAGTTCTTC. The full variable domain, with the rest looked up from reference TRBV9 and TRBJ2-1, is DSGVTQTPKHLITATGQRVTLRCSPRSGDLSVYWYQQSLDQGLQFLIQYYNGEERAKGNILERFSAQQFPDLHSELNLSSLELGDSALYFCASSVGSSSYNEQFFGPGTRLTVL.

The V and J genes are TRBV4-1 and TRBJ2-3, with D unresolved. With 0 bases removed from V and 0 bases from J, the gap between germline ends came to 10 bases. The CDR3 consists of 16 residues. Germline assignment: CDR1 MGHRA and CDR2 YSYEKL. The CDR3 region is CASSQELTRSTDTQYF. CDR3 DNA sequence: TGCGCCAGCAGCCAAGAGCTCACTCGGAGCACAGATACGCAGTATTTT.

This clone was observed a few times. This chain joins TRBV5-4 and TRBJ2-1; 9 bases fit TRBD1. The V gene's germline CDR1 is SGHNT and CDR2 YYREEE (reference sequence). Unmatched junction bases numbered 4, after V lost 3 bases and J lost 0 bases. This CDR3 is 16 amino acids long. The CDR3 nucleotides are TGTGCCAGCAGCTGGGGACAGGGTCTCTCCTACAATGAGCAGTTCTTC. Residues: CASSWGQGLSYNEQFF.

This clone was observed a few times. This chain uses TRBV19 with TRBJ1-5, with 10 bases lining up with TRBD1. This CDR3 region has 14 residues. Germline CDR1 and CDR2: LNHDA and SQIVND (reference sequence). With V trimmed by 8 bases and J by 1 base, 2 bases remained unmatched. CDR3 in DNA: TGTGCCAGTGCGGGACAGGGGAGCAATCAGCCCCAGCATTTT. Its protein product is CASAGQGSNQPQHF. The full variable domain, in which reference TRBV19 and TRBJ1-5 provide the parts outside the CDR3, is DGGITQSPKYLFRKEGQNVTLSCEQNLNHDAMYWYRQDPGQGLRLIYYSQIVNDFQKGDIAEGYSVSREKKESFPLTVTSAQKNPTAFYLCASAGQGSNQPQHFGDGTRLSIL.

This clone was detected a few times. The gene calls are TRBV11-1 and TRBJ1-2, with 9 bases identical to TRBD1. V lost 5 bases to trimming and J lost 4 bases; unmatched junction nucleotides: 2. The CDR3 covers 13 residues. Germline V gene sequence: CDR1 SGHAT, CDR2 FQDESV (reference sequence). CDR3 in amino acids: CASSMDRGYGYTF. DNA for the CDR3: TGTGCCAGCAGCATGGACAGGGGCTATGGCTACACCTTC.

This clone was observed a few times. V is TRBV11-2 and J is TRBJ2-1; D may be TRBD2 (5 bases). V was pared by 3 bases and J by 4 bases, with 13 bases between. The CDR3 covers 15 residues. CDR1 SGHAT and CDR2 FQNNGV come from the germline V gene. For the CDR3, the DNA is TGTGCCAGCAGCTTCCTAAGGGAGCGGTACAATGAGCAGTTCTTC. Amino acid sequence: CASSFLRERYNEQFF. Drawing the rest from reference TRBV11-2 and TRBJ2-1, the complete variable domain is EAGVAQSPRYKIIEKRQSVAFWCNPISGHATLYWYQQILGQGPKLLIQFQNNGVVDDSQLPKDRFSAERLKGVDSTLKIQPAKLEDSAVYLCASSFLRERYNEQFFGPGTRLTVL.

This clone was seen more than once but under ten times. The V call is TRBV6-5, the J call TRBJ1-3, with 7 bases matching TRBD1. V trimming: 6 bases; J trimming: 2 bases; junction bases outside the gene matches: 7. Germline lookup yields CDR1 MNHEY and CDR2 SVGAGI. The CDR3 length is 15 residues. This CDR3 reads CASSRQGLAGNTIYF. The CDR3 bases are TGTGCCAGCAGCCGACAGGGATTGGCTGGAAACACCATATATTTT.

This clone was found many times. J is TRBJ2-1 and V is TRBV6-5; perhaps TRBD1 as D (6 bases). With 5 bases removed from V and 8 bases from J, the gap between germline ends came to 16 bases. Germline V lookup: CDR1 MNHEY, CDR2 SVGAGI. CDR3 size: 14 residues. The CDR3 spells CASSGTGFLDEQFF. In DNA form, the CDR3 reads TGTGCCAGCAGTGGAACAGGGTTTTTGGATGAGCAGTTCTTC.